What follows are 7 T cell receptor beta chains derived from one specimen sequenced in a study of T cells in narcolepsy. The assay was immunoSEQ multiplex PCR, and TCRdb's table has in-frame clones only and misses some. The sample includes some 30,000 clones, roughly 86% of them seen just once. The material sequenced was CD45RA- memory CD4+ T cells from PBMCs. The receptors were sampled from a human donor with narcolepsy.

The chain recombines TRBV29-1 with TRBJ1-2; tentative D call: TRBD1 (6 bases). Germline assignment: CDR1 SQVTM and CDR2 ANQGSEA. Trimming left V 8 bases short and J 8 bases short, with 15 bases between. This CDR3 has 11 amino acids. CDR3 DNA: TGCAGCTCCGAGCAGGGGCAGGGCTACACCTTC. It encodes CSSEQGQGYTF.

The chain couples TRBV11-3 to TRBJ2-1, with 8 bases that match TRBD2. The CDR3 runs 18 residues. Germline CDR1 reads SGHNT; CDR2 reads YENEEA. The trim removed 3 bases at V and 0 bases at J, leaving 10 bases unmatched. The CDR3 sequence: CASSLAGTSLGSYNEQFF. CDR3 sequence (DNA): TGTGCCAGCAGCTTGGCCGGGACTAGTCTGGGCTCCTACAATGAGCAGTTCTTC.

This rearrangement joins TRBV10-3 to TRBJ2-7; 8 nucleotides agree with TRBD1. CDR1 and CDR2 (germline): ENHRY, SYGVKD. V was pared by 8 bases and J by 2 bases, with 8 bases of the junction left unmatched. The CDR3 has 14 amino acids. CDR3 sequence: CAIPGPGGPYEQYV. The DNA for the CDR3 is TGTGCCATCCCGGGGCCAGGGGGCCCCTACGAGCAGTACGTC.

V gene TRBV5-1 combines with J gene TRBJ1-2, with a weak D call TRBD1 (6 bases). The CDR3 spans 13 residues. V was clipped by 2 bases and J by 7 bases, with 12 bases between them. Looked up from germline, CDR1 is SGHRS and CDR2 is YFSETQ. The CDR3 DNA is TGCGCCAGCAGCTTACACCTCAGGGGTGGCTACACCTTC. Its translation is CASSLHLRGGYTF.

This chain joins TRBV10-2 and TRBJ2-6; D is possibly TRBD1 (5 bases). The germline gives CDR1 WSHSY, CDR2 SAAADI. CDR3 size: 17 residues. Trimming removed 3 bases from V and 0 bases from J, with 12 bases in between. The CDR3 reads CASSEQAGSSGANVLTF. CDR3 in DNA: TGCGCCAGCAGTGAACAGGCAGGGTCCTCTGGGGCCAACGTCCTGACTTTC.

CDR3 DNA: TGCAGCGTTGATGACGGGTTCCACGTAAATGAGCAGTTCTTC. It codes for CSVDDGFHVNEQFF. This sequence joins TRBV29-1 and TRBJ2-1; no clear D gene. The CDR3 is 14 amino acids. V shed 3 bases and J shed 7 bases, with 16 bases lying between them. CDR1 and CDR2 from the germline V gene are SQVTM and ANQGSEA.

The chain uses TRBV5-4 and TRBJ1-2, with TRBD1 matching 10 bases. J gave up 4 bases and V 0 bases, and 6 bases lay outside the gene matches. The CDR3 sequence is 16 residues long. Germline CDR1 SGHNT, CDR2 YYREEE (reference sequence). CDR3 nucleotides: TGTGCCAGCAGCTTGGATTCGGGACAGGGGACCTATGGCTACACCTTC. The encoded protein is CASSLDSGQGTYGYTF.